These 17 T cell receptor beta chains share one sample of origin, sequenced in a study of cytomegalovirus exposure and HLA in healthy donors (dated by TCRdb to 2016 to 2017). Library prep was done by the immunoSEQ multiplex PCR assay. The multiplex PCR relied on a mix of 60 forward primers for TCR Vbeta segments and 13 reverse primers for TCR Jbeta segments. TCRdb re-hosts the immuneACCESS table, in-frame sequences only. Its copies lack some clones; in the studies checked, an unresolved V gene accounts for under half of them, and the cause for the rest is not known. The sample table shows roughly 150,000 clones, and 75% are seen once. The leading ten clones occupy over 6% of the sample. Sequences were obtained from PBMCs. All receptors derive from a man aged 25 to 40 in good health and CMV-seronegative.

The V call is TRBV5-1, the J call TRBJ1-4; no clear D gene. This CDR3 has 13 residues. Trimming cost V 4 bases and J 3 bases, with 7 bases left between them. Germline-derived CDR1 and CDR2 are SGHRS and YFSETQ. This CDR3 reads CASSPIPNEKLFF. Written as DNA, the CDR3 is TGCGCCAGCAGCCCCATCCCTAATGAAAAACTGTTTTTT.

This sequence joins TRBV30 and TRBJ1-2; 8 bases align to TRBD1. Germline CDR1 and CDR2: GTSNPN and SVGIG (reference sequence). V trimming: 3 bases; J trimming: 7 bases; junction bases outside the gene matches: 10. This CDR3 is 14 amino acids long. CDR3 sequence: CAWSDRDRFSGYTF. The CDR3 DNA sequence: TGTGCCTGGAGCGATCGGGACAGGTTCTCTGGCTACACCTTC. The full variable domain, rest sourced from reference TRBV30 and TRBJ1-2, is SQTIHQWPATLVQPVGSPLSLECTVEGTSNPNLYWYRQAAGRGLQLLFYSVGIGQISSEVPQNLSASRPQDRQFILSSKKLLLSDSGFYLCAWSDRDRFSGYTFGSGTRLTVV.

This sequence joins TRBV5-1 and TRBJ2-5; perhaps TRBD2 as D (5 bases). CDR3 length: 14 residues. The V gene lost 4 bases and the J gene lost 3 bases, with 13 bases spanning the gap. Germline lookup yields CDR1 SGHRS and CDR2 YFSETQ. The CDR3 spells CASSPEVSKETQYF. The DNA for the CDR3 is TGCGCCAGCAGCCCGGAGGTCAGTAAAGAGACCCAGTACTTC.

The chain employs TRBV5-4 and TRBJ2-7; TRBD1 aligns across 10 bases. This CDR3 has 15 residues. Trimming removed 4 bases from V and 1 base from J; junction bases left unmatched: 5. Germline lookup yields CDR1 SGHNT and CDR2 YYREEE (reference sequence). The CDR3 loop is CASSRRDRGSYEQYF. In DNA form, the CDR3 reads TGTGCCAGCAGCCGCCGGGACAGGGGATCCTACGAGCAGTACTTC.

The V and J genes are TRBV5-1 and TRBJ2-7; 10 bases are shared with TRBD2. The CDR3 has 13 residues. Germline V gene lookup returns CDR1 SGHRS and CDR2 YFSETQ. V lost 10 bases to trimming and J lost 3 bases; unmatched junction nucleotides: 7. Here the CDR3 reads CASRLAGDYEQYF. DNA for the CDR3: TGCGCCTCCAGACTAGCGGGTGACTACGAGCAGTACTTC.

The sample holds a few counts of this clone. This chain links TRBV10-3 with TRBJ2-7; 7 bases map to TRBD1. The germline V gene has CDR1 ENHRY and CDR2 SYGVKD. The CDR3 contains 13 residues. Trimming cost V 7 bases and J 1 base; bases outside gene matches: 4. Here the CDR3 reads CAITGGSSYEQYF. Written as DNA, the CDR3 is TGTGCCATCACAGGGGGTTCATCCTACGAGCAGTACTTC.

The chain couples TRBV7-3 to TRBJ1-1; no definite D call. The germline V and J ends were trimmed by 4 bases and 1 base, with 7 bases remaining between them. This CDR3 comprises 13 residues. In germline, CDR1 is SGHTA, CDR2 FQGTGA. In DNA, the CDR3 is TGTGCCAGCAGCTCCCAGTCGAACACTGAAGCTTTCTTT. It translates to CASSSQSNTEAFF.

J is TRBJ2-3 and V is TRBV29-1; the match to TRBD1 covers 12 bases. Germline lookup yields CDR1 SQVTM and CDR2 ANQGSEA. V shed 6 bases, J shed 6 bases, and the junction held 7 bases outside the gene matches. The CDR3 is made up of 14 amino acids. The CDR3 sequence is CSVTGTGGADTQYF. Written as DNA, the CDR3 is TGCAGCGTAACCGGGACAGGGGGCGCGGATACGCAGTATTTT.

V and J are TRBV4-1 and TRBJ2-1; 7 bases are a match to TRBD1. CDR1 MGHRA and CDR2 YSYEKL come from the germline V gene. V dropped 5 bases and J dropped 4; count of bases not matched to a gene: 8. CDR3 size: 15 residues. CDR3 residues: CASSDPGQPYNEQFF. CDR3 nucleotides: TGCGCCAGCAGCGATCCGGGACAGCCTTACAATGAGCAGTTCTTC.

This clone was counted only a few times. The chain employs TRBV30 and TRBJ1-4; no firm D call. The germline gives CDR1 GTSNPN, CDR2 SVGIG (reference sequence). Trimming stripped 2 bases from V and 3 bases from J, with 31 bases between. The CDR3 extends over 21 amino acids. CDR3 region: CAWSWWGEHDSSFLANEKLFF. CDR3 sequence (DNA): TGTGCCTGGAGTTGGTGGGGAGAGCATGACTCATCCTTTTTAGCTAATGAAAAACTGTTTTTT.

A note on this clone: This CDR3 is also generated by other DNA sequences in the sample. The chain has TRBV9 and TRBJ1-2; no clear D. The CDR3 consists of 12 residues. Germline V lookup: CDR1 SGDLS, CDR2 YYNGEE. V shed 0 bases and J shed 4 bases, with 4 bases lying between them. This chain's CDR3 is CASSVAGYGYTF. The CDR3 DNA reads as TGTGCCAGCAGCGTAGCGGGCTATGGCTACACCTTC.

The rearrangement links TRBV30 to TRBJ1-1; weak D call: TRBD1 (6 bases). V was trimmed by 0 bases and J by 4 bases, leaving 15 bases between them. The germline V gene encodes CDR1 GTSNPN and CDR2 SVGIG (reference sequence). The CDR3 covers 15 residues. The CDR3, as DNA: TGTGCCTGGAGTGTATATGGCAGGGGACCCACTGAAGCTTTCTTT. Translating gives CAWSVYGRGPTEAFF.

The rearrangement uses TRBV28 and TRBJ2-3; TRBD2 aligns across 11 bases. Trimming at V came to 6 bases and at J to 1 base, leaving 3 bases not matched to a gene. Germline-derived CDR1 and CDR2 are MDHEN and SYDVKM. This CDR3 is built from 15 residues. The CDR3 sequence is CASRLAGAGTDTQYF. The CDR3 bases are TGTGCCAGCAGACTAGCGGGAGCGGGCACAGATACGCAGTATTTT.

This clone appeared once. The rearrangement links TRBV6-6 to TRBJ2-7, with 8 positions matching TRBD2. The CDR3 runs 14 residues. In germline, CDR1 is MNHNY, CDR2 SVGAGI (reference sequence). Trimming removed 8 bases from V and 6 bases from J; junction bases left unmatched: 12. As DNA, the CDR3 is TGTGCCAGCGTTCCGGGACTAGAGGGTCGCGAGCAGTACTTC. Its protein product is CASVPGLEGREQYF.

This rearrangement joins TRBV4-2 to TRBJ1-4, with a weak D call TRBD1 (5 bases). CDR1 and CDR2 from the germline V gene are LGHNA and YNFKEQ. The CDR3 loop spans 16 amino acids. The V end was cut by 4 bases, the J end by 7 bases, with 19 bases between. The CDR3 DNA sequence: TGTGCCAGCAGCCGTTCGCCCGGGGGGGTGGGTGAAAAACTGTTTTTT. Amino acid sequence: CASSRSPGGVGEKLFF.

This clone was picked up a small number of times. The chain is built from TRBV11-2 and TRBJ2-7; no definite D call. V gave up 2 bases and J gave up 6 bases, with 23 bases separating them. Germline V gene data show CDR1 as SGHAT and CDR2 as FQNNGV. The CDR3 sequence is 17 residues long. This CDR3 is CASSLLVTRPSGVEQYF. CDR3 in DNA: TGTGCCAGCAGCTTACTAGTTACCCGCCCTTCCGGCGTCGAGCAGTACTTC.

The rearrangement joins TRBV5-1 to TRBJ2-3, with D tentatively TRBD1 (7 bases). Per the germline V gene, CDR1 is SGHRS and CDR2 is YFSETQ. CDR3 size: 15 residues. Trimming took 5 bases from V and 0 from J, leaving 13 bases between them. The CDR3 is CASRRGTDSTDTQYF. CDR3 in DNA: TGCGCCAGCAGACGCGGGACAGACAGCACAGATACGCAGTATTTT.